The 6 T cell receptor beta chains below all came from one sample that was sequenced in a study of T cell repertoires in cytomegalovirus infection (dated by TCRdb to between 2017 and 2020). Sequencing used an Illumina HiSeq 1500. TCRdb reran the public reads through fastp at Q25 and MiXCR, keeping productive beta chains. Each record represents a unique CDR3 protein, reported with the most common genes and DNA among its rows. This sample comprises 49,000 or so distinct CDR3 sequences, under 20% of them detected only once. The ten top clones hold 53% of the sample. These receptors' targets are unknown. The treatment or condition label for this specimen denotes: in vitro stimulation with specific CMV peptide epitopes to enrich CMV-specific T cells. Specimen: CD8+ T cells from cultured PBMCs, collected from culture after CMV antigen stimulation. These receptors originate from a human donor in good health (CMV status not recorded). Some clones in this sample may be carry-over from other donors' samples.

The sample holds a few counts of this clonotype. V and J are TRBV12-3 or TRBV12-4 and TRBJ2-4, with 11 bases lining up with TRBD1. The trim removed 6 bases at V and 8 bases at J, leaving 6 bases unmatched. The length of the CDR3 is 14 residues. CDR3 nucleotides: TGTGCCAGCAGCCAGGACAGGGGGCTTTACATTCAGTACTTC. Its translation: CASSQDRGLYIQYF.

The V gene is TRBV20-1, the J gene TRBJ2-7; D gene uncertain. Deletions cut 2 bases from V and 5 bases from J, with 16 bases between. Looked up from germline, CDR1 is DFQATT and CDR2 is SNEGSKA (reference sequence). The CDR3 extends over 14 amino acids. In DNA form, the CDR3 reads TGCAGTGCTAGATGGGGTCAGATTGGCAACGAGCAGTACTTC. As protein: CSARWGQIGNEQYF.

This clonotype appeared many times. This chain links TRBV7-2 with TRBJ2-6; D could derive from TRBD1 or TRBD2 (6 bases each). Trimming stripped 2 bases from V and 0 bases from J, with 14 bases between. Germline CDR1 and CDR2: SGHTA and FQGNSA. The CDR3 is 18 amino acids. The CDR3, as DNA: TGTGCCAGCAGCTTAAGGGGGGCGTTCAACTCTGGGGCCAACGTCCTGACTTTC. As protein: CASSLRGAFNSGANVLTF. The variable domain in full, completed from reference TRBV7-2 and TRBJ2-6, reads GAGVSQSPSNKVTEKGKDVELRCDPISGHTALYWYRQSLGQGLEFLIYFQGNSAPDKSGLPSDRFSAERTGGSVSTLTIQRTQQEDSAVYLCASSLRGAFNSGANVLTFGAGSRLTVL.

CDR3 sequence: CSARELLAGVYEQYF. The CDR3 region has the DNA TGCAGTGCTAGAGAATTACTAGCGGGAGTATACGAGCAGTACTTC. The chain carries TRBV20-1 and TRBJ2-7; 11 positions match TRBD2. J gave up 4 bases and V 0 bases, and 5 bases lay outside the gene matches. The CDR3 is 15 residues long. Germline values: CDR1 DFQATT, CDR2 SNEGSKA (reference sequence).

This clonotype was counted between two and nine times. The V and J genes are TRBV5-6 and TRBJ2-7, with 12 bases identical to TRBD2. Germline V gene data show CDR1 as SGHDT and CDR2 as YYEEEE. The CDR3 runs 17 residues. V was pared by 4 bases and J by 3 bases, with 11 bases of the junction left unmatched. The CDR3 sequence is CASSGLAGPGQGYEQYF. DNA for the CDR3: TGTGCCAGCAGCGGACTAGCGGGACCAGGCCAGGGCTACGAGCAGTACTTC. Supplemented by reference TRBV5-6 and TRBJ2-7, the full variable domain reads DAGVTQSPTHLIKTRGQQVTLRCSPKSGHDTVSWYQQALGQGPQFIFQYYEEEERQRGNFPDRFSGHQFPNYSSELNVNALLLGDSALYLCASSGLAGPGQGYEQYFGPGTRLTVT.

The V call is TRBV6-6, the J call TRBJ1-1; D unclear. This CDR3 spans 14 amino acids. Trimming removed 7 bases from V and 0 bases from J, with 12 bases in between. Germline V gene lookup returns CDR1 MNHNY and CDR2 SVGAGI (reference sequence). CDR3 in amino acids: CASTAQAMNTEAFF. CDR3 nucleotide sequence: TGTGCCAGCACGGCACAAGCTATGAACACTGAAGCTTTCTTT.